Listed here are 11 T cell receptor beta chains from one sample, sequenced in a study of a mutant IDH1 vaccine in newly diagnosed glioma. The protocol was immunoSEQ multiplex PCR, while the TCRdb copy is restricted to in-frame clones and leaves out a portion. The data hold tens of thousands of clones, with approximately 80% observed a single time. The time point here: baseline, week 1 (first vaccination visit). Treatment indicated: pre-vaccination baseline after standard-of-care therapy. The source material was PBMCs, sampled from a glioma patient treated with radiotherapy, temozolomide or both. The receptor set was obtained from a man aged 35-49 years with glioma. Some clones in this sample may be carry-over from other donors' samples.

This clone was picked up one time. The V and J genes are TRBV2 and TRBJ1-2; D not resolved. V gave up 7 bases and J gave up 2 bases, with 8 bases separating them. The CDR3 consists of 12 residues. Germline loops: CDR1 SNHLY, CDR2 FYNNEI. The CDR3 region has the DNA TGTGCCAGCACTCAGGAAAACTATGGCTACACCTTC. As protein: CASTQENYGYTF.

The rearrangement joins TRBV28 to TRBJ2-7; no reliable D call. V dropped 5 bases and J dropped 3 bases, with 5 bases sitting between them. The germline V gene has CDR1 MDHEN and CDR2 SYDVKM. CDR3 length: 11 residues. The DNA for the CDR3 is TGTGCCAGCAGTGATATCTACGAGCAGTACTTC. Encoded protein: CASSDIYEQYF. The entire variable domain, with the rest obtained from reference TRBV28 and TRBJ2-7, is as follows: DVKVTQSSRYLVKRTGEKVFLECVQDMDHENMFWYRQDPGLGLRLIYFSYDVKMKEKGDIPEGYSVSREKKERFSLILESASTNQTSMYLCASSDIYEQYFGPGTRLTVT.

The rearrangement joins TRBV29-1 to TRBJ2-7, with D maybe TRBD2 (5 bases). Germline CDR1 SQVTM, CDR2 ANQGSEA. V was pared by 7 bases and J by 2 bases, with 15 bases between. The CDR3 covers 13 residues. CDR3: CSAAGGQTYEQYF. CDR3 sequence (DNA): TGCAGCGCCGCCGGCGGGCAGACCTACGAGCAGTACTTC.

This chain uses TRBV5-1 with TRBJ2-7, with 10 nucleotides matching TRBD1. V was clipped by 5 bases and J by 1 base; unmatched bases: 15. This CDR3 is 18 amino acids long. The V gene's germline CDR1 is SGHRS and CDR2 YFSETQ. The CDR3 sequence is CASRPGTGAAGGSYEQYF. The CDR3 DNA follows: TGCGCCAGCAGGCCCGGGACAGGGGCCGCCGGGGGGTCCTACGAGCAGTACTTC.

The genes are TRBV19 and TRBJ2-7, with 8 bases fitting TRBD1. In germline, CDR1 is LNHDA, CDR2 SQIVND (reference sequence). Trimming took 2 bases from V and 3 from J; bases not matched to a gene: 3. The length of the CDR3 is 14 residues. CDR3: CASSIRQGNYEQYF. For the CDR3, the DNA is TGTGCCAGTAGTATAAGACAGGGGAACTACGAGCAGTACTTC.

This rearrangement joins TRBV6-6 to TRBJ2-5, with 8 bases lining up with TRBD2. Per the germline V gene, CDR1 is MNHNY and CDR2 is SVGAGI (reference sequence). This CDR3 region has 16 residues. With V trimmed by 4 bases and J by 0 bases, 7 bases remained unmatched. The CDR3 nucleotides are TGTGCCAGCAGTTGGGCGGGGGGCCGAAACCAAGAGACCCAGTACTTC. Amino acids: CASSWAGGRNQETQYF.

This chain links TRBV4-2 with TRBJ2-5; perhaps D is TRBD1 or TRBD2 (5 bases each). Germline values: CDR1 LGHNA, CDR2 YNFKEQ. The CDR3 runs 18 residues. V dropped 0 bases and J dropped 7 bases, with 24 bases sitting between them. CDR3 region: CASSQDPLGATLVRTQYF. For the CDR3, the DNA is TGTGCCAGCAGCCAAGATCCACTAGGGGCAACGCTTGTGCGGACCCAGTACTTC.

The genes are TRBV30 and TRBJ1-2; unclear D gene. This CDR3 is 12 amino acids long. Germline V gives CDR1 GTSNPN, CDR2 SVGIG (reference sequence). Trimming shortened V by 2 bases and J by 8 bases, and 12 bases separated the two germline ends. The CDR3 region is CAWSLQSAGYTF. The DNA of the CDR3 is TGTGCCTGGAGTCTACAGTCCGCCGGCTACACCTTC.

The V gene is TRBV2, the J gene TRBJ1-4; D gene uncertain. Germline V CDR1 and CDR2: SNHLY, FYNNEI. Trimming left V 4 bases short and J 5 bases short, with 11 bases between. This CDR3 comprises 14 residues. The CDR3 nucleotides read TGTGCCAGCAGTGCCGGCAGCCTCAATGAAAAACTGTTTTTT. Its translation: CASSAGSLNEKLFF.

This chain uses TRBV6-5 with TRBJ2-3, with TRBD2 as a possible D gene (6 bases). Germline CDR1 MNHEY, CDR2 SVGAGI. CDR3 length: 15 residues. Trimming pared 0 bases from V and 3 bases from J, leaving 10 bases between. CDR3 DNA sequence: TGTGCCAGCAGTTACTCATCCGGGGGAACAGATACGCAGTATTTT. Protein sequence: CASSYSSGGTDTQYF.

The chain couples TRBV19 to TRBJ1-6; no definite D call. The CDR3 spans 16 residues. Between the trimmed V and J ends, which lost 7 bases and 0 bases, there was a span of 13 bases. Germline V gives CDR1 LNHDA, CDR2 SQIVND (reference sequence). CDR3 coding DNA: TGTGCCAGTACTTCGACCGAAAGCTCCTATAATTCACCCCTCCACTTT. It codes for CASTSTESSYNSPLHF. The variable domain in full, with the rest retrieved from reference TRBV19 and TRBJ1-6, is DGGITQSPKYLFRKEGQNVTLSCEQNLNHDAMYWYRQDPGQGLRLIYYSQIVNDFQKGDIAEGYSVSREKKESFPLTVTSAQKNPTAFYLCASTSTESSYNSPLHFGNGTRLTVT.